The entry below gives a single TCR beta chain sequence along with its context. The antigen is not known. A much bigger clone sits one base away, suggesting this may be a read error. This sample also contains other DNA sequences that code for the same CDR3. These data come from a study of shared clonotypes between healthy human individuals. General study findings and limits: Unshared clonotypes carried lower generation probabilities than those common to all four donors. How much donors shared clonotypes was expected to be affected by sequencing depth.

Sequenced by immunoSEQ multiplex PCR; TCRdb stores in-frame clones only, minus some. The sample has about a million clones, around three quarters seen once. Germline V CDR1 and CDR2: MGHRA, YSYEKL. Trimming shortened V by 3 bases and J by 1 base, and 9 bases separated the two germline ends. The CDR3 is 14 residues long. The sample taken for sequencing was memory CD4+ T cells from PBMCs. Subset of the sample: CD45RA-negative fraction. This chain connects TRBV4-1 to TRBJ1-1; D is undetermined. The receptor was isolated from a young man in good health. Some clones in this sample may be carry-over from other donors' samples. The CDR3 loop is CASSQAYKNTEAFF. CDR3 coding DNA: TGCGCCAGCAGCCAGGCCTACAAGAACACTGAAGCTTTCTTT.